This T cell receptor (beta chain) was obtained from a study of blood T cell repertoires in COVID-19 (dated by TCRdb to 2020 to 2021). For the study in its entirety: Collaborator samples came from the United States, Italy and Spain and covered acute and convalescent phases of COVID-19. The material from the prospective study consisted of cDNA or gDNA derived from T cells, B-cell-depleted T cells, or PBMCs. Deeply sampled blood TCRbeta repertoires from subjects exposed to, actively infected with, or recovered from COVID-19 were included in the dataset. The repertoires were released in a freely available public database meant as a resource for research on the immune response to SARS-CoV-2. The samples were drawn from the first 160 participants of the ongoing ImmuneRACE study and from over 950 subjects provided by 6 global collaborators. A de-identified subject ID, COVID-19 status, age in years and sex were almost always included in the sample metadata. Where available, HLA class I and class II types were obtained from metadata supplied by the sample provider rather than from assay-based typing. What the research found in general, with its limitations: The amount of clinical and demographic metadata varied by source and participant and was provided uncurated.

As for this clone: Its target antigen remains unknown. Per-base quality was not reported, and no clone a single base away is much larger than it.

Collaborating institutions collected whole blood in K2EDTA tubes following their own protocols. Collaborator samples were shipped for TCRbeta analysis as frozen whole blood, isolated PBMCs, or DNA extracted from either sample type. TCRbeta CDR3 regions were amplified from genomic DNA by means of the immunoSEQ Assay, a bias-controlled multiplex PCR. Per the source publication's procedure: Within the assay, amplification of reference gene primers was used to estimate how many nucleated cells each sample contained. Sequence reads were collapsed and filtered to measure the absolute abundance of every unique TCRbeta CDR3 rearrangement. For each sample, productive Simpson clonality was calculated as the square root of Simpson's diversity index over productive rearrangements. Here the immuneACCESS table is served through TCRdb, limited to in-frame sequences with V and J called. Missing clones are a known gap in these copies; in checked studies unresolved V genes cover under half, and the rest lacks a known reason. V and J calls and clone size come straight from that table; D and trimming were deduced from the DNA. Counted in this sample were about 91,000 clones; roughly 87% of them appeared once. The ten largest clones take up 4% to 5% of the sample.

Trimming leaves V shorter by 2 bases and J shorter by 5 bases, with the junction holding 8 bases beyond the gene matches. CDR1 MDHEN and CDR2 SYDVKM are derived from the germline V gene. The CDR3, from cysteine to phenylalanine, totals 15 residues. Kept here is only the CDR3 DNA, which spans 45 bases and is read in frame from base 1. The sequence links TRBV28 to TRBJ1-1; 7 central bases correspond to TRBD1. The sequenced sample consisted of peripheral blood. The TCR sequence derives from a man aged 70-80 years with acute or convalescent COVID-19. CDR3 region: CASSLPTGVWTEAFF. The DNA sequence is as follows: TGTGCCAGCAGTTTACCCACAGGGGTTTGGACTGAAGCTTTCTTT.